What follows is one T cell receptor (beta chain) and its context. Its antigen target is currently unknown. No base qualities exist here, and no much larger clone lies one base off it. This sample stems from a study of patients and donors after allogeneic stem cell transplantation (dated by TCRdb to the early 2020s). Taken from cysteine to phenylalanine, the CDR3 has 15 residues. The read is trimmed to its CDR3 DNA, 45 bases read in frame from base 1. The germline V gene supplies CDR1 SGHRS and CDR2 YFSETQ. V loses 0 bases of germline sequence and J loses 4 bases, and the interval between the two ends is 13 bases. Library method: RT-PCR. TCRdb lists the instrument as NextSeq 550. The public reads were reanalyzed by TCRdb: fastp trimming at Q25, MiXCR alignment, in-frame beta chains only. A single entry per CDR3 protein holds the most common genes and DNA from its merged rows. Across this sample there are over 200,000 distinct CDR3 sequences, with roughly two fifths seen only once. Approximately 10% of the sample belongs to the ten largest clones.

The sequence derives from a human donor who was either an allogeneic HSCT recipient or a stem cell or donor lymphocyte infusion donor (not recorded which). It is not recorded whose cells these are; they may come from a transplant donor. The rearranged segments are TRBV5-1 and TRBJ1-2; no D gene call is confident. Sequencing used blood, either unsorted or a sorted T cell fraction (not recorded which). The CDR3 protein sequence reads: CASSLGRRSPYGYTF. The base sequence is TGCGCCAGCAGCTTGGGGCGGAGATCCCCCTATGGCTACACCTTC.